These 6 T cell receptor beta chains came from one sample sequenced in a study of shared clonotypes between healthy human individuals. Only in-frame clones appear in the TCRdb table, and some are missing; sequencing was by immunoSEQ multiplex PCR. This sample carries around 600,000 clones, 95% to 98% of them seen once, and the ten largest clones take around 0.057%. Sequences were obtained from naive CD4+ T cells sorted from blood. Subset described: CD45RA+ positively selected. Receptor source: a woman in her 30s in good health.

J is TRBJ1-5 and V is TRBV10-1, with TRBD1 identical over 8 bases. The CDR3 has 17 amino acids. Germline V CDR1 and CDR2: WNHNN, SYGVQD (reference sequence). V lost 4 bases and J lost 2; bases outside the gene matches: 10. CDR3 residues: CASSGPDRERRNQPQHF. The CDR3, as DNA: TGCGCCAGCAGTGGACCGGACAGGGAAAGGCGCAATCAGCCCCAGCATTTT.

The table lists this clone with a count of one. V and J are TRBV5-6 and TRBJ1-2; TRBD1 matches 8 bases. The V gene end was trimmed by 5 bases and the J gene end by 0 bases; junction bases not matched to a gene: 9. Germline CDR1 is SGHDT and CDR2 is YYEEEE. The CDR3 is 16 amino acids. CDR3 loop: CASRTTGTGPNYGYTF. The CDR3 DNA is TGTGCCAGCAGAACGACCGGGACAGGACCTAACTATGGCTACACCTTC.

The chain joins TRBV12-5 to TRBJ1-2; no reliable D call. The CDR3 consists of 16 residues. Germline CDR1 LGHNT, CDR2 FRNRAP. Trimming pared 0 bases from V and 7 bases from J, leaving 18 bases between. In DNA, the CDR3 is TGTGCTAGTGGTTTGGTAAAGGGTGGGGTGCCCTTTGGCTACACCTTC. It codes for CASGLVKGGVPFGYTF.

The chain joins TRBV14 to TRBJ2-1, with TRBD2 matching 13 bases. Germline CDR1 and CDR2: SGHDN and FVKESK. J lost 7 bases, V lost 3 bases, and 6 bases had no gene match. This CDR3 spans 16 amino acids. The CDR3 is CASSHRPGLAGNEQFF. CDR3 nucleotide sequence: TGTGCCAGCAGCCACCGACCGGGACTAGCGGGAAATGAGCAGTTCTTC.

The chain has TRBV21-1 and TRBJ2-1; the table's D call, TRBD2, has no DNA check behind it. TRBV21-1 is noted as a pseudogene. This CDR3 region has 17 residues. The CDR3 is CASSFEGLAGASNEQFF. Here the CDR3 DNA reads TGTGCCAGCAGCTTCGAGGGACTAGCGGGAGCCTCCAATGAGCAGTTCTTC.

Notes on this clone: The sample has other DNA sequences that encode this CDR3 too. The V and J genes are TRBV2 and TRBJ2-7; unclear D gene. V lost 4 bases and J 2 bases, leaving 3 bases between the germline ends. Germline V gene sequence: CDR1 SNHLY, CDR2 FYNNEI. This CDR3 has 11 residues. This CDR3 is CASSGAYEQYF. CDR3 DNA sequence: TGTGCCAGCAGTGGCGCCTACGAGCAGTACTTC.